Presented here are 19 T cell receptor beta chains from one specimen sequenced in a study of T and B cells in COVID-19 patients. Blood genomic DNA input for TRB amplification was 250-500 ng. BIOMED2 TRB-A/B primer pools were used in multiplex TRB PCR. From the multiplex PCR reads, TCRdb called clonotypes with MiXCR, one entry per CDR3 protein. Of thousands of distinct CDR3 sequences in the sample, about 23% are singletons; the top ten hold more than 3.5%. Sequenced material: blood. The receptors derive from a human donor who had recovered from COVID-19.

This clonotype ranks as medium-sized. The chain couples TRBV19 to TRBJ1-2; D not certain. Germline V gives CDR1 LNHDA, CDR2 SQIVND (reference sequence). The CDR3 extends over 12 amino acids. Trimming left V 3 bases short and J 6 bases short, with 8 bases between. CDR3 amino acids: CASSIWRDGYTF. The DNA of the CDR3 is TGTGCCAGTAGTATCTGGAGGGATGGCTACACCTTC.

This clonotype counts as medium-sized. V usage is TRBV29-1 and J usage is TRBJ1-2; 7 bases are shared with TRBD1. Germline values: CDR1 SQVTM, CDR2 ANQGSEA. CDR3 length: 14 amino acids. The V and J ends lost 1 base and 8 bases, in that order; junction bases with no gene match: 10. The CDR3 DNA sequence: TGCAGCGTTGAAGTAGGGACAGCGTCTGGAGGCTACACCTTC. Its translation: CSVEVGTASGGYTF.

By sample fraction, this clonotype is medium-sized. V is TRBV6-5 and J is TRBJ1-6; no firm D call. In germline, CDR1 is MNHEY, CDR2 SVGAGI. V shed 2 bases and J shed 9 bases, with 8 bases lying between them. The length of the CDR3 is 13 residues. The CDR3 loop is CASSYLGTSPLHF. CDR3 sequence (DNA): TGTGCCAGCAGTTACCTCGGTACTTCACCCCTCCACTTT.

This clonotype is medium-sized within its sample. The chain couples TRBV6-5 to TRBJ2-2; D may be TRBD1 (5 bases). The V gene lost 5 bases and the J gene lost 1 base, with 14 bases spanning the gap. This CDR3 contains 16 residues. CDR1 MNHEY and CDR2 SVGAGI come from the germline V gene. The CDR3 region has the DNA TGTGCCAGCAGTATGCAGGGCCGAAAGAACACCGGGGAGCTGTTTTTT. It is translated as CASSMQGRKNTGELFF.

This clonotype is deemed medium-sized (0.01 to 0.1%). This chain joins TRBV19 and TRBJ1-2, with no clear D. Looked up from germline, CDR1 is LNHDA and CDR2 is SQIVND (reference sequence). The length of the CDR3 is 13 residues. V was cut by 3 bases and J by 5 bases, with 10 bases left in between. The CDR3 DNA follows: TGTGCCAGTAGTATGAGGTCCGCTTATGGCTACACCTTC. This gives the protein CASSMRSAYGYTF.

In this sample, this clonotype is medium-sized. This chain uses TRBV19 with TRBJ2-1; TRBD1 aligns across 7 bases. Trimming at V came to 1 base and at J to 0 bases, leaving 3 bases not matched to a gene. This CDR3 has 16 amino acids. From germline, CDR1 is LNHDA and CDR2 SQIVND (reference sequence). This chain's CDR3 is CASSIGWDSSYNEQFF. The CDR3 DNA is TGTGCCAGTAGTATAGGGTGGGACAGCTCCTACAATGAGCAGTTCTTC.

Sample share makes this clonotype medium-sized. The chain couples TRBV29-1 to TRBJ1-1; 9 nucleotides match TRBD1. The V segment lost 7 bases and the J segment 7 bases; nucleotides outside the gene matches: 4. Germline V CDR1 and CDR2: SQVTM, ANQGSEA. CDR3 length equals 11 residues. The CDR3 region is CSAGQGIEAFF. CDR3 nucleotide sequence: TGCAGCGCTGGACAGGGGATTGAAGCTTTCTTT.

The rearrangement links TRBV7-9 to TRBJ1-4; D is possibly TRBD1 (5 bases). The CDR3 extends over 13 amino acids. Germline V CDR1 and CDR2: SEHNR, FQNEAQ (reference sequence). V gave up 5 bases and J gave up 8 bases, with 12 bases separating them. Here the CDR3 reads CASSLGRGEKLFF. DNA for the CDR3: TGTGCCAGCAGCCTCGGACGGGGCGAAAAACTGTTTTTT.

V and J are TRBV2 and TRBJ2-4; the D is unclear. Per the germline V gene, CDR1 is SNHLY and CDR2 is FYNNEI. Trimming stripped 3 bases from V and 0 bases from J, with 9 bases between. The CDR3 spans 15 residues. For the CDR3, the DNA is TGTGCCAGCAGTGAGCGGCTCCTAGCCAAAAACATTCAGTACTTC. This codes for CASSERLLAKNIQYF.

Judged by abundance, this clonotype is medium-sized. The rearrangement uses TRBV19 and TRBJ2-1; D might be TRBD1 (5 bases). Germline CDR1 and CDR2: LNHDA and SQIVND (reference sequence). This CDR3 spans 13 amino acids. V was cut by 9 bases and J by 3 bases, with 12 bases left in between. The CDR3 DNA sequence: TGTGCCAGCGCCAGGGCTTACTACAATGAGCAGTTCTTC. This translates into CASARAYYNEQFF.

The rearrangement joins TRBV2 to TRBJ1-4; D possibly corresponds to TRBD1 (5 bases). The V gene lost 1 base and the J gene lost 0 bases, with 6 bases spanning the gap. The CDR3 runs 15 residues. In germline, CDR1 is SNHLY, CDR2 FYNNEI. The DNA for the CDR3 is TGTGCCAGCAGTGAAGAAGGGGCAACTAATGAAAAACTGTTTTTT. It encodes CASSEEGATNEKLFF.

Sample share makes this clonotype medium-sized. The chain recombines TRBV18 with TRBJ2-7; possibly TRBD2 for D (6 bases). The CDR3 contains 15 residues. In germline, CDR1 is KGHSH, CDR2 LQKENI. Trimming took 2 bases from V and 3 from J, leaving 14 bases between them. The CDR3 reads CASSPTGGGGYEQYF. CDR3 nucleotides: TGTGCCAGCTCACCAACCGGGGGAGGTGGCTACGAGCAGTACTTC.

The J gene is TRBJ1-2, the V gene TRBV19; 10 nucleotides line up with TRBD1. The germline CDR1 and CDR2 sequences are LNHDA and SQIVND (reference sequence). The CDR3 length is 17 residues. Trimming at V came to 6 bases and at J to 3 bases, leaving 13 bases not matched to a gene. Written as DNA, the CDR3 is TGTGCCAGTAGCGACTCCGGGACAGGGGCCATTGACTATGGCTACACCTTC. Protein: CASSDSGTGAIDYGYTF.

In this sample, this clonotype is medium-sized. The chain links TRBV19 to TRBJ2-7, with D perhaps matching TRBD1 or TRBD2 (5 bases each). The CDR3 loop spans 14 amino acids. The V end was cut by 0 bases, the J end by 1 base, with 7 bases between. CDR1 and CDR2 from the germline V gene are LNHDA and SQIVND (reference sequence). For the CDR3, the DNA is TGTGCCAGTAGTATAGATGGGGGTTCCTACGAGCAGTACTTC. Translation: CASSIDGGSYEQYF.

This sequence joins TRBV12-3 or TRBV12-4 and TRBJ1-1; D call uncertain. Deletions cut 2 bases from V and 2 bases from J, with 9 bases between. CDR3 length equals 14 residues. The CDR3 is CASSLIKGNTEAFF. The CDR3, as DNA: TGTGCCAGCAGTTTAATTAAAGGTAACACTGAAGCTTTCTTT.

The chain carries TRBV5-4 and TRBJ1-2, with TRBD1 matching 7 bases. V lost 7 bases and J lost 0; bases outside the gene matches: 12. Germline CDR1 and CDR2: SGHNT and YYREEE (reference sequence). This CDR3 contains 16 residues. The CDR3 DNA follows: TGTGCCAGCTACCCGGGACAGTTCCCAGCTAACTATGGCTACACCTTC. It specifies CASYPGQFPANYGYTF.

Many counts were recorded for this clonotype. This sequence joins TRBV6-5 and TRBJ1-2, with TRBD1 as a possible D gene (5 bases). CDR1 MNHEY and CDR2 SVGAGI come from the germline V gene. Deletions cut 2 bases from V and 4 bases from J, with 17 bases between. The CDR3 has 16 residues. The CDR3 reads CASSYTQFDSSYGYTF. The CDR3 nucleotides are TGTGCCAGCAGTTACACCCAATTCGACAGTTCCTATGGCTACACCTTC.

The chain employs TRBV6-5 and TRBJ2-1; possible D gene TRBD1, 6 bases. Germline assignment: CDR1 MNHEY and CDR2 SVGAGI. This CDR3 region has 13 residues. The CDR3 nucleotides are TGTGTTAGCAGTTACACAGGGCAAGGTGAGCAGTTCTTC. It is translated as CVSSYTGQGEQFF.

By share, this clonotype counts as medium-sized. The V gene is TRBV5-4, the J gene TRBJ1-2, with D unclear. Deletions cut 3 bases from V and 5 bases from J, with 11 bases between. CDR1 and CDR2 (germline): SGHNT, YYREEE (reference sequence). CDR3 length equals 13 residues. CDR3 coding DNA: TGTGCCAGCAGCTCGGGATTGGAGTATGGCTACACCTTC. This translates into CASSSGLEYGYTF.